This TCR beta chain derives from a study of technical replicates of blood from a few donors (dated by TCRdb to about 2017). On this clone: Which antigen it targets is not known. Per-base quality was not reported, and no clone a single base away is much larger than it.

The library was produced with the immunoSEQ multiplex PCR assay. What TCRdb holds here is the immuneACCESS table cut down to in-frame rearrangements. Part of the clones is not present; checked against another copy, under half of the missing clones reflect an unresolved V gene, and the others are unexplained. The sample has roughly 60,000 clones on record, approximately 86% of them singletons. The ten most abundant clones make up 5% to 5.5% of the sample. Reading the germline V gene gives CDR1 SGHTA and CDR2 FQGTGA. The CDR3 goes from the cysteine to the phenylalanine over 16 residues. Only the CDR3 DNA stays, 48 bases, in frame from base 1. V is trimmed back by 5 bases and J by 6 bases, and the junction contains 9 bases that no gene match accounts for.

The sequence was obtained from a human donor in good health. Some clones in this sample may be carry-over from other donors' samples. The rearrangement combines TRBV7-3 with TRBJ2-3; 12 nucleotides in the junction match TRBD2. Sequenced sample: PBMCs. The CDR3 reads CASSRTSGADWDTQYF. The nucleotide sequence reads as follows: TGTGCCAGCAGCCGGACTAGCGGGGCGGATTGGGATACGCAGTATTTT.